This T cell receptor (beta chain) was identified during a study of shared clonotypes between healthy human individuals. It was into CD45RA+ naive and CD45RA-negative memory subsets that the CD4+ cells were split. Germline assignment: CDR1 SGHVS and CDR2 FQNEAQ. The CDR3 extends over 15 amino acids. Trimming cost V 5 bases and J 0 bases, with 11 bases left between them. Study-wide points: Generally, naive subsets (rather than memory subsets) showed larger estimated richness. Sorted-subset samples were not fully sequenced, rarefaction indicated.

Evenly divided among several immunoSEQ plates was the genomic DNA of each subset. The protocol was immunoSEQ multiplex PCR, while the TCRdb copy is restricted to in-frame clones and leaves out a portion. The repertoire has over a million clones, approximately 80% of them found once; the top ten carry approximately 0.56%. Comment on this clone: Its antigen is unidentified.

The chain uses TRBV7-8 and TRBJ2-1; D unresolved. This receptor was taken from a man between 18 and 29 years old in good health. Some clones in this sample may be carry-over from other donors' samples. The sequenced sample consisted of memory CD4+ T cells from PBMCs. Subset here: CD45RA-negative fraction. The CDR3 spells CASSQQSNSYNEQFF. The CDR3 bases are TGTGCCAGCAGCCAACAGAGTAACTCCTACAATGAGCAGTTCTTC.